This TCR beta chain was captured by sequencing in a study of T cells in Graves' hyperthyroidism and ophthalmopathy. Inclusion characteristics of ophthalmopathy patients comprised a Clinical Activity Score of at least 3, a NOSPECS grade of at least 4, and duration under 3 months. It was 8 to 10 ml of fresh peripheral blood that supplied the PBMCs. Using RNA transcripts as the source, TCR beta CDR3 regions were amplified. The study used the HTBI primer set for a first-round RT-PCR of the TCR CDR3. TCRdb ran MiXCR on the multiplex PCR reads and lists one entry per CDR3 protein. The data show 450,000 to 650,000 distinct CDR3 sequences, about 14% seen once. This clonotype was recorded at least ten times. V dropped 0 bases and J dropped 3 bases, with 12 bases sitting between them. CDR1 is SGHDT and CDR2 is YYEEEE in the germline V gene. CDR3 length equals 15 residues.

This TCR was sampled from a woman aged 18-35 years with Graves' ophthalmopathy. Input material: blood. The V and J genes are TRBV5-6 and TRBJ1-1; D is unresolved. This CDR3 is CASSLGRTEDTEAFF. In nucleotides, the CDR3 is TGTGCCAGCAGCTTGGGACGGACGGAGGACACTGAAGCTTTCTTT.